The sequence of this TCR beta chain was determined in a study of blood T cell repertoires in COVID-19. Study-wide background: Spain, Italy and the United States supplied samples that represented acute and convalescent COVID-19.

Germline CDR1 is LNHDA and CDR2 is SQIVND (reference sequence). This CDR3 region has 13 residues. Trimming at V came to 8 bases and at J to 7 bases, leaving 4 bases not matched to a gene. The repertoire was sequenced with immunoSEQ multiplex PCR; TCRdb's copy has only in-frame clones and lacks some. The sample records about 62,000 clones, 70% to 90% being singletons. What was sequenced was peripheral blood. This chain connects TRBV19 to TRBJ2-5, with 13 nucleotides matching TRBD2. This clonotype was obtained from a woman at least 80 years old with acute or convalescent COVID-19. CDR3 nucleotides: TGTGCCAGTGGGACTAGCGGGACCCGGACCCAGTACTTC. Its translation: CASGTSGTRTQYF.